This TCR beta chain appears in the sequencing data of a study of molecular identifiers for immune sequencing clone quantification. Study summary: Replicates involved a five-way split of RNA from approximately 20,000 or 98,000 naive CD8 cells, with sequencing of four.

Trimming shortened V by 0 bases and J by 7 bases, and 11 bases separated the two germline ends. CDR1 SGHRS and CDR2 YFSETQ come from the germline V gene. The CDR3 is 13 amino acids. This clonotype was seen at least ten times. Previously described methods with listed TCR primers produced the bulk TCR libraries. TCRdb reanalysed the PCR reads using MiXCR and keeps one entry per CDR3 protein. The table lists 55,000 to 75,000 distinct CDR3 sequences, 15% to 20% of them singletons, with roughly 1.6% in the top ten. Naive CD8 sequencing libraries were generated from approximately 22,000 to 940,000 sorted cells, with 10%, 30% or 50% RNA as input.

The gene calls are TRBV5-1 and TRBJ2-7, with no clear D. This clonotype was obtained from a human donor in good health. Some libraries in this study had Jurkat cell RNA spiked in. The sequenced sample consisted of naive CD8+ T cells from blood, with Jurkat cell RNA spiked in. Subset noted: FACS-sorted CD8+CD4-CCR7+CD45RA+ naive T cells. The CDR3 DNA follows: TGCGCCAGCAGCTTGGACATGTCTGGAGAGCAGTACTTC. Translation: CASSLDMSGEQYF.